The sequence of this T cell receptor (beta chain) was determined in a study of T cell changes during pregnancy in multiple sclerosis. Germline lookup yields CDR1 WSHSY and CDR2 SAAADI. This CDR3 comprises 15 residues. Trimming at V came to 6 bases and at J to 1 base, leaving 7 bases not matched to a gene. Sequencing used immunoSEQ multiplex PCR; TCRdb keeps in-frame clones, though not all of them. Seen here are 40,000 to 60,000 clones, 85% to 95% observed once, and the top ten hold 0.35% to 0.4%. Sequences were derived from CD4+ T cells from peripheral blood mononuclear cells, sampled before pregnancy. The chain links TRBV10-2 to TRBJ1-1, with TRBD1 identical over 8 bases. The origin of this receptor is a female donor with multiple sclerosis, enrolled in a pregnancy study. CDR3 DNA: TGCGCCAGCAGGACAGGGGATCTAGGGAACACTGAAGCTTTCTTT. Translating gives CASRTGDLGNTEAFF.